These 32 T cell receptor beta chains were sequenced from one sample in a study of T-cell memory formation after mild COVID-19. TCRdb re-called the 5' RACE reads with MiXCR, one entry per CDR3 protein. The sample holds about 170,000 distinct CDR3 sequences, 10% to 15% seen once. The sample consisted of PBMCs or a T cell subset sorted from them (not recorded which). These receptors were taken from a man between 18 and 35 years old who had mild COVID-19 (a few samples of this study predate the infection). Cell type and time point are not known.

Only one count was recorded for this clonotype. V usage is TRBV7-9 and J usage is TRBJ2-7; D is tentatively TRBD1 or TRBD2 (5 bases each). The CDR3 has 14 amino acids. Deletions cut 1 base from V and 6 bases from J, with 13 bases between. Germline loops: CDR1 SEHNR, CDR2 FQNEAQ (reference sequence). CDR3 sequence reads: CASSLELSGLEQYF. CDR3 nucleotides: TGTGCCAGCAGCTTAGAACTCTCGGGGCTCGAGCAGTACTTC.

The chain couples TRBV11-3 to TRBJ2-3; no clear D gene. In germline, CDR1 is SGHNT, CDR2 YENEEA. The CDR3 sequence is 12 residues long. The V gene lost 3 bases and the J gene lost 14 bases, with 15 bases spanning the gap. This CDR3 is CASSFDGEGLYF. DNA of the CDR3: TGTGCCAGCAGCTTTGATGGGGAAGGTCTGTATTTT.

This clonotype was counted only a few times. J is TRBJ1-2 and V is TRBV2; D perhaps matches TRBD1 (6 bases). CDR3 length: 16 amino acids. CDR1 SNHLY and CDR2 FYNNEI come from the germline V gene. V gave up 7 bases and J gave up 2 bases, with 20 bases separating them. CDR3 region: CASMGPKQGPNYGYTF. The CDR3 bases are TGTGCCAGCATGGGCCCCAAACAGGGACCAAACTATGGCTACACCTTC.

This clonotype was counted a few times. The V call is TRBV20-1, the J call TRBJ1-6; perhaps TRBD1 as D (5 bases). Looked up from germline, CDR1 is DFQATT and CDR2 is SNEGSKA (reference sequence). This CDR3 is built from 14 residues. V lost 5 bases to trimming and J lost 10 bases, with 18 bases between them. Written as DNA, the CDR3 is TGCAGTGCTCCCCATGTGGGGGGAGTATCACCCCTCCACTTT. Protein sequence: CSAPHVGGVSPLHF.

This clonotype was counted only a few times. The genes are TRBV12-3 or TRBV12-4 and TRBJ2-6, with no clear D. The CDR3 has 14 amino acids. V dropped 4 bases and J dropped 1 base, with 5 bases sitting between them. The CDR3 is CASSWASGANVLTF. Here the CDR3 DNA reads TGTGCCAGCAGTTGGGCTTCTGGGGCCAACGTCCTGACTTTC.

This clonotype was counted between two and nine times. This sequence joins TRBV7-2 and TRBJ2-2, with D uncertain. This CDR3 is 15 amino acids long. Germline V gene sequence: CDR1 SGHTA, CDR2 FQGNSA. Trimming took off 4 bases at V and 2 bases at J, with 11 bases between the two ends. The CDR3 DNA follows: TGTGCCAGCAGCTCGAGACCTGTAAACACCGGGGAGCTGTTTTTT. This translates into CASSSRPVNTGELFF.

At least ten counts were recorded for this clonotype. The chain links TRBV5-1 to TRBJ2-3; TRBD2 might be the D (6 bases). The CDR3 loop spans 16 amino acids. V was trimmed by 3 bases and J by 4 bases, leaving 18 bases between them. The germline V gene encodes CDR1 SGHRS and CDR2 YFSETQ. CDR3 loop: CASSWRPGEGADTQYF. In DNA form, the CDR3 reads TGCGCCAGCAGCTGGAGACCGGGGGAAGGGGCAGATACGCAGTATTTT.

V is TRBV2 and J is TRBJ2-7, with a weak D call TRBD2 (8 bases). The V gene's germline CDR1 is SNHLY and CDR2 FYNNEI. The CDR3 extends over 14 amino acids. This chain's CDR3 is CASAREGTVGLGDV. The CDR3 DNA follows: TGTGCCAGCGCACGGGAGGGGACAGTGGGCCTAGGAGACGTC.

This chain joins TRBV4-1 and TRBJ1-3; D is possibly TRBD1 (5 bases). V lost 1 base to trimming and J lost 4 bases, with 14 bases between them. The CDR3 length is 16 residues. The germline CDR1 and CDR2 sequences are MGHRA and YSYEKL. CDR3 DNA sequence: TGCGCCAGCAGCCAAGGCGAGGGGCCGGCGGGAAACACCATATATTTT. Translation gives CASSQGEGPAGNTIYF.

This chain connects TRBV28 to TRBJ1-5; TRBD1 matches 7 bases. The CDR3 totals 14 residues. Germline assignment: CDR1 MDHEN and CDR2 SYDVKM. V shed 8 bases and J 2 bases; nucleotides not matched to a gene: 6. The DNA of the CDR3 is TGTGCCAGCGGGACAGTATATGGCAATCAGCCCCAGCATTTT. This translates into CASGTVYGNQPQHF.

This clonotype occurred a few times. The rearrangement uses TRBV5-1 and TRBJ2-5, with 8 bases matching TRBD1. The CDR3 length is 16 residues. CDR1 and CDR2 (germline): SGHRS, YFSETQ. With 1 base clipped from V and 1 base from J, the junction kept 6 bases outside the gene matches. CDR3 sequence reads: CASSLPRQGRQETQYF. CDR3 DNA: TGCGCCAGCAGCTTGCCCCGACAGGGGCGCCAAGAGACCCAGTACTTC.

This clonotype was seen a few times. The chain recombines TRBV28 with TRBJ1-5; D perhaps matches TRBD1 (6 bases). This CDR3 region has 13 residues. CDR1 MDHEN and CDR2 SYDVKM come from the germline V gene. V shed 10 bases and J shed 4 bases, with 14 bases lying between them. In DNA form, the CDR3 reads TGTGCCACCAAACAGGGTTGGAATCAGCCCCAGCATTTT. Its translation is CATKQGWNQPQHF.

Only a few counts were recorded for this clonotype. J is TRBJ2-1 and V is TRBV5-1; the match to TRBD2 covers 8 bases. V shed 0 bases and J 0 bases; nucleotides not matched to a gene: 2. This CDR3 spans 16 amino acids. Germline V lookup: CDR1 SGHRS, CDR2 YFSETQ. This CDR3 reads CASSLAGGDSYNEQFF. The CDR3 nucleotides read TGCGCCAGCAGCTTGGCCGGGGGGGACTCCTACAATGAGCAGTTCTTC.

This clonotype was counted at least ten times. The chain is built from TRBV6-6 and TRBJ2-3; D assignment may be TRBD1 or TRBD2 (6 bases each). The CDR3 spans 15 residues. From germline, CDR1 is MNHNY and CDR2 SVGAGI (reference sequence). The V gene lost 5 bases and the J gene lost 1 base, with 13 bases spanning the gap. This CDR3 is CASSPMEGGTDTQYF. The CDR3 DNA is TGTGCCAGCAGTCCCATGGAGGGGGGCACAGATACGCAGTATTTT.

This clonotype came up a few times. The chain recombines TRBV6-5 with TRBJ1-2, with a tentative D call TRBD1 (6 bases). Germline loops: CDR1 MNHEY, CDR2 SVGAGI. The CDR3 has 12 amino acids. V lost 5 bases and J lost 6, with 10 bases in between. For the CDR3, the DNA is TGTGCCAGCAGTGATCAGGGGAATGGCTACACCTTC. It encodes CASSDQGNGYTF.

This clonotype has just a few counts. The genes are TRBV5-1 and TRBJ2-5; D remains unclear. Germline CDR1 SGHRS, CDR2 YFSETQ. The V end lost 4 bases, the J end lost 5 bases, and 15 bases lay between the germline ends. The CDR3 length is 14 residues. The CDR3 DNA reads TGCGCCAGCAGCCCAGGAAACCTGCGGGAGACCCAGTACTTC. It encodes CASSPGNLRETQYF.

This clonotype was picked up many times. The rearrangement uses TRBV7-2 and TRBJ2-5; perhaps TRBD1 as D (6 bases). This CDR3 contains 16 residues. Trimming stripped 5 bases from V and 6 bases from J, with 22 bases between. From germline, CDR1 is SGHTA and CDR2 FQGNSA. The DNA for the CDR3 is TGTGCCAGCAGCCAAGAGCCCAGGGGTGGGAGAAAGACCCAGTACTTC. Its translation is CASSQEPRGGRKTQYF. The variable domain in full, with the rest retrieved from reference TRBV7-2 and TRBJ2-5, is GAGVSQSPSNKVTEKGKDVELRCDPISGHTALYWYRQSLGQGLEFLIYFQGNSAPDKSGLPSDRFSAERTGGSVSTLTIQRTQQEDSAVYLCASSQEPRGGRKTQYFGPGTRLLVL.

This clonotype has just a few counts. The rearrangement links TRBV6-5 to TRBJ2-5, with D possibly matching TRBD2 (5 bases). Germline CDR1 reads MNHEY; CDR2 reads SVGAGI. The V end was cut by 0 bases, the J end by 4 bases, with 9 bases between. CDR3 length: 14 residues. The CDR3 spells CASSYSPGSETQYF. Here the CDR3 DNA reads TGTGCCAGCAGTTACTCACCGGGATCAGAGACCCAGTACTTC.

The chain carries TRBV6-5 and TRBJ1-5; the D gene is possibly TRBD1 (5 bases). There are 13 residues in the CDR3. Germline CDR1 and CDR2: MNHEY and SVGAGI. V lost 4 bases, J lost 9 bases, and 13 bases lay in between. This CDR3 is CASSWDRQSPQHF. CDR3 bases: TGTGCCAGCAGTTGGGATCGACAGTCGCCCCAGCATTTT.

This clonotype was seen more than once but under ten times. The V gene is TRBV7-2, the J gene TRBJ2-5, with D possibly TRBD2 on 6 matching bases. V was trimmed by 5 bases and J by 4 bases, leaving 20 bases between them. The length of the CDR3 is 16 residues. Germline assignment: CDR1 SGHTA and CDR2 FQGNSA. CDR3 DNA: TGTGCCAGCAGCACCTCCCCGGGGGTTGGTGTAGAGACCCAGTACTTC. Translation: CASSTSPGVGVETQYF.

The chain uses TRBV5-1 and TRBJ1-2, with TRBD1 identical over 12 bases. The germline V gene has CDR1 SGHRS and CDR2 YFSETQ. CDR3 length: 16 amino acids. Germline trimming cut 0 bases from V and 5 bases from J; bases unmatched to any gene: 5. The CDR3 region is CASSLGRDRGHYGYTF. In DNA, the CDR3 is TGCGCCAGCAGCTTGGGACGGGACAGGGGGCATTATGGCTACACCTTC.

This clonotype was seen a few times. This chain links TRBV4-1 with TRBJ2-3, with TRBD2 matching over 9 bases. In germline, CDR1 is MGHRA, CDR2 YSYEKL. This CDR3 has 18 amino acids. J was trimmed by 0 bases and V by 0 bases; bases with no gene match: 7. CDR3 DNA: TGCGCCAGCAGCCAAGATCGCCTAGCGGGGTTTAGCACAGATACGCAGTATTTT. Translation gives CASSQDRLAGFSTDTQYF.

The CDR3 DNA is TGTGCCAGCAGCTCGGACCTTGAAGCTTTCTTT. Its translation: CASSSDLEAFF. This chain links TRBV5-5 with TRBJ1-1; D remains unclear. The germline CDR1 and CDR2 sequences are SGHKS and YYEKEE (reference sequence). Trimming shortened V by 3 bases and J by 7 bases, and 7 bases separated the two germline ends. The CDR3 extends over 11 amino acids.

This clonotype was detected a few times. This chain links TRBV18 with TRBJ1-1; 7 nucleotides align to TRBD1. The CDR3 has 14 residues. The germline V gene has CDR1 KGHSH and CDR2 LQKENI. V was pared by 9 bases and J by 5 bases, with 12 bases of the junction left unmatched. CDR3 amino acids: CASKWDRGTTEAFF. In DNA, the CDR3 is TGTGCCAGTAAATGGGACAGAGGCACAACTGAAGCTTTCTTT.

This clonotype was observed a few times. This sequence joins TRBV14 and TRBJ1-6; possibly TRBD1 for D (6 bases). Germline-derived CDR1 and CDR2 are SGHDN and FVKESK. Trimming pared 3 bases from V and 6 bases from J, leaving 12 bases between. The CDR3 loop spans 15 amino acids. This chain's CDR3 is CASSQGQGINSPLHF. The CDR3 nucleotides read TGTGCCAGCAGCCAGGGCCAGGGGATTAATTCACCCCTCCACTTT. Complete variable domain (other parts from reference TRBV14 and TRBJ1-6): EAGVTQFPSHSVIEKGQTVTLRCDPISGHDNLYWYRRVMGKEIKFLLHFVKESKQDESGMPNNRFLAERTGGTYSTLKVQPAELEDSGVYFCASSQGQGINSPLHFGNGTRLTVT.

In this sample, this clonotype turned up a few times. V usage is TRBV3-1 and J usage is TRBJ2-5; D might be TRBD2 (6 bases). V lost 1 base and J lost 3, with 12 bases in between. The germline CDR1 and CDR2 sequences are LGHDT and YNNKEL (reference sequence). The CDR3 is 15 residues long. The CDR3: CASSQVLARKETQYF. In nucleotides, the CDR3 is TGTGCCAGCAGCCAAGTCCTAGCGAGAAAAGAGACCCAGTACTTC.

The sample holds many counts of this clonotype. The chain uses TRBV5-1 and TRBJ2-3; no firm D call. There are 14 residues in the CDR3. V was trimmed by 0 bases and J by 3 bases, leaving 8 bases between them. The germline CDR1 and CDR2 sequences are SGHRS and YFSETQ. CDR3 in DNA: TGCGCCAGCAGCTTGGCTTCGAAGACAGATACGCAGTATTTT. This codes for CASSLASKTDTQYF.

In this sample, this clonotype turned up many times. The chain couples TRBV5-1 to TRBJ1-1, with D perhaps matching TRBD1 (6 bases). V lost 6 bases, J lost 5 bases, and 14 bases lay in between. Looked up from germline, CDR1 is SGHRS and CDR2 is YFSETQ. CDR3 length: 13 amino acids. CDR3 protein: CASMRGAMTEAFF. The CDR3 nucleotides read TGCGCCAGCATGCGGGGGGCGATGACTGAAGCTTTCTTT.

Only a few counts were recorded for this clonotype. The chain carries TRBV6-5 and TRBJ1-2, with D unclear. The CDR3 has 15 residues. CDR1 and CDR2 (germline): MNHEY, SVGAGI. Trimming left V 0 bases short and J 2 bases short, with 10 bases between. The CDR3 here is CASSYSTGLNYGYTF. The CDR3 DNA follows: TGTGCCAGCAGTTACTCGACTGGGTTAAACTATGGCTACACCTTC.

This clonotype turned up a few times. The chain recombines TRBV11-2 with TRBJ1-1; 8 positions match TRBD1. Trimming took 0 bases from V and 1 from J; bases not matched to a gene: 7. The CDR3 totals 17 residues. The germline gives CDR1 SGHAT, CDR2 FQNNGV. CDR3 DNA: TGTGCCAGCAGCTTAGATGGGGCAGGGGGCAAGAACACTGAAGCTTTCTTT. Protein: CASSLDGAGGKNTEAFF.

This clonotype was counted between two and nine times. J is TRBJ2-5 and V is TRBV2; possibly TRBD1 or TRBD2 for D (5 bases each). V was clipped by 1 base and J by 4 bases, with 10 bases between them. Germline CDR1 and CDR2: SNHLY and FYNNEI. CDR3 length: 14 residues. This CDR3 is CASSEVTRGETQYF. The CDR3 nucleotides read TGTGCCAGCAGTGAAGTTACGAGGGGAGAGACCCAGTACTTC.

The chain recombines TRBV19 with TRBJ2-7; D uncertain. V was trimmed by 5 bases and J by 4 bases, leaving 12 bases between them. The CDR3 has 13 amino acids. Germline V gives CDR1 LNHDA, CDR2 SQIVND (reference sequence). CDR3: CASSSRHGYEQYV. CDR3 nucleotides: TGTGCCAGTAGTTCCAGACACGGGTACGAGCAGTACGTC.